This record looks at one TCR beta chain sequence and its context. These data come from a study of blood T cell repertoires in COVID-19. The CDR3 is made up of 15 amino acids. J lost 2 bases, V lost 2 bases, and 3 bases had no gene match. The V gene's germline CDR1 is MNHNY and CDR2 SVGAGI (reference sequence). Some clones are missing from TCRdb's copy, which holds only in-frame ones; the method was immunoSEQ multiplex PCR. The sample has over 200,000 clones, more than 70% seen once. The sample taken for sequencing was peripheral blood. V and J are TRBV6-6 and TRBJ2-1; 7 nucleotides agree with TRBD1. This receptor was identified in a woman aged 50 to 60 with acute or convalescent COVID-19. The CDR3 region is CASSYAGTAYNEQFF. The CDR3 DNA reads TGTGCCAGCAGTTACGCAGGGACAGCCTACAATGAGCAGTTCTTC.